A selection of T cell receptor beta chains follows, all from one sample in a study of blood T cells in healthy people across ages. TCRdb ran MiXCR on the 5' RACE reads and lists one entry per CDR3 protein. This repertoire shows roughly 800,000 distinct CDR3 sequences, around 34% found once; its top ten account for under 15%. Material for sequencing was blood. These receptors all come from a man between 18 and 35 years old in good health. CDR3s include the opening cysteine and the closing phenylalanine or tryptophan. The D gene is left open where the match is weak. Only some rows state a clone size, as once, few, many or a class for expanded clones.

clone_size | d_call | j_call | cdr3_length | v_call | cdr3_nt | cdr3_aa
few | . | TRBJ2-7 | 14 | TRBV7-9 | TGTGCCAGCAGCCCCCCGGGCCGCTCCTACGAGCAGTACTTC | CASSPPGRSYEQYF
few | . | TRBJ2-7 | 14 | TRBV4-3 | TGCGCCAGCAGCCAAGGGTACGGAACCTACGAGCAGTACTTC | CASSQGYGTYEQYF
. | TRBD1 | TRBJ1-1 | 18 | TRBV2 | TGTGCCAGCAGTGAGACAACGATACAGGGGGCGGGGTGGGCTGAAGCTTTCTTT | CASSETTIQGAGWAEAFF
. | . | TRBJ2-5 | 16 | TRBV5-1 | TGCGCCAGCAGCTTGGAGGTAGGCTCCAGGGCTAGGGAGCAGTACTTC | CASSLEVGSRAREQYF
many | TRBD2 | TRBJ2-1 | 15 | TRBV10-3 | TGTGCCATCAGCATAGCGGGGTCGGCGTACAATGAGCAGTTCTTC | CAISIAGSAYNEQFF
many | TRBD1 | TRBJ2-5 | 15 | TRBV20-1 | TGCAGTGCCCCTGACAGGGGTCCGTACCAAGAGACCCAGTACTTC | CSAPDRGPYQETQYF
. | . | TRBJ2-1 | 13 | TRBV9 | TGTGCCAGCAGCGTCGGACCATACAATGAGCAGTTCTTC | CASSVGPYNEQFF
many | . | TRBJ1-2 | 13 | TRBV7-9 | TGTGCCAGCAGCTTCGAGGAAAACTATGGCTACACCTTC | CASSFEENYGYTF
few | TRBD1 | TRBJ2-7 | 15 | TRBV5-4 | TGTGCCAGCAGCTCAACCGGGACAGATTTCTACGAGCAGTACTTC | CASSSTGTDFYEQYF
. | TRBD2 | TRBJ2-5 | 17 | TRBV7-9 | TGTGCCAGCAGCCGGACTAGCGGGGGGCCGTACCAAGAGACCCAGTACTTC | CASSRTSGGPYQETQYF
. | TRBD1 | TRBJ2-2 | 14 | TRBV7-3 | TGTGCCAGTCAACTGGGACAGGGAACCGGGGAGCTGTTTTTT | CASQLGQGTGELFF
. | TRBD2 | TRBJ2-2 | 15 | TRBV7-2 | TGTGCCAGCAAGGGGCGGGGGGTCTACACCGGGGAGCTGTTTTTT | CASKGRGVYTGELFF
many | . | TRBJ2-1 | 16 | TRBV5-1 | TGCGCCAGCAGCCCCCAGACAGAAAGCTCCTACAATGAGCAGTTCTTC | CASSPQTESSYNEQFF
. | . | TRBJ2-2 | 16 | TRBV4-2 | TGTGCCAGCAGCTATACAGGTCAAAAGAACACCGGGGAGCTGTTTTTT | CASSYTGQKNTGELFF
. | . | TRBJ2-5 | 12 | TRBV20-1 | TGCAGTTTACCAGGGGTTTACGAGACCCAGTACTTC | CSLPGVYETQYF
. | TRBD1 | TRBJ1-4 | 15 | TRBV15 | TGTGCCACCAGCAATACAGGGGGCGTCGCTGAAAAACTGTTTTTT | CATSNTGGVAEKLFF
few | . | TRBJ1-1 | 14 | TRBV7-9 | TGTGCCAGCAGCGGCGGGACGGAAAACACTGAAGCTTTCTTT | CASSGGTENTEAFF
. | . | TRBJ2-2 | 13 | TRBV28 | TGTGCCAGCAGGGAACCGGGATCCGGGGAGCTGTTTTTT | CASREPGSGELFF
. | TRBD1 | TRBJ2-7 | 12 | TRBV12-3/TRBV12-4 | TGTGCCAGCAGTGTGACAGGGAGTGGGCAGTACTTC | CASSVTGSGQYF
. | . | TRBJ1-5 | 18 | TRBV6-5 | TGTGCCAGCAGTTACTCGGTTAGAGGCCTTTATAGCAATCAGCCCCAGCATTTT | CASSYSVRGLYSNQPQHF
few | . | TRBJ1-1 | 15 | TRBV10-3 | TGTGCCATCAGTGAGAAGGTGGGATGGGACACTGAAGCTTTCTTT | CAISEKVGWDTEAFF
few | TRBD1 | TRBJ2-3 | 16 | TRBV10-3 | TGTGCCATCAGCGACAGGGGATCCCAGGGCACAGATACGCAGTATTTT | CAISDRGSQGTDTQYF
. | . | TRBJ2-3 | 12 | TRBV7-2 | TGTGCCAGCACCATCCAGACAGATACGCAGTATTTT | CASTIQTDTQYF
few | . | TRBJ1-1 | 14 | TRBV12-3/TRBV12-4 | TGTGCCAGCAGTCCCCAACAGGGAACCACTGAAGCTTTCTTT | CASSPQQGTTEAFF
many | . | TRBJ2-5 | 16 | TRBV6-5 | TGTGCCAGCAGTCCCCTAGGGCCCCTAGGGATACGAACCCAGTACTTC | CASSPLGPLGIRTQYF
. | . | TRBJ2-2 | 15 | TRBV10-3 | TGTGCCATCGGGCCTGAGGTAGCGGACACCGGGGAGCTGTTTTTT | CAIGPEVADTGELFF
few | TRBD1 | TRBJ1-2 | 16 | TRBV12-3/TRBV12-4 | TGTGCCAGCAGTTTCAGTCCGGGGACAGGGGTTTATGGCTACACCTTC | CASSFSPGTGVYGYTF
. | . | TRBJ2-3 | 15 | TRBV28 | TGTGCCAGCAGTTTAGCAACAGTTACCCCAGATACGCAGTATTTT | CASSLATVTPDTQYF
once | . | TRBJ2-4 | 16 | TRBV15 | TGTGCCACCAACAGGGACATGAGGGTGGACAAAAACATTCAGTACTTC | CATNRDMRVDKNIQYF
. | . | TRBJ2-2 | 14 | TRBV4-2 | TGTGCCAGCAGCCAAGCGACGAACACCGGGGAGCTGTTTTTT | CASSQATNTGELFF
. | . | TRBJ2-1 | 15 | TRBV9 | TGTGCCAGCAGCCCCCGGCAGGGGACCTACAGTGAGCAGTTCTTC | CASSPRQGTYSEQFF
few | TRBD1 | TRBJ2-7 | 14 | TRBV7-9 | TGTGCCAGCAACCCGGGACAGGGGGCGATCGAGCAGTACTTC | CASNPGQGAIEQYF
. | . | TRBJ2-5 | 15 | TRBV11-2 | TGTGCCAGCAGCTTACAGAGGGGCCGACAAGAGACCCAGTACTTC | CASSLQRGRQETQYF
. | . | TRBJ1-2 | 15 | TRBV4-1 | TGCGCCAGCAGCCCCTGGACGTACGCTAACTATGGCTACACCTTC | CASSPWTYANYGYTF
. | TRBD2 | TRBJ2-1 | 15 | TRBV12-3/TRBV12-4 | TGTGCCAGCAGTTTTCCTAGCGGGGGGACTAATGAGCAGTTCTTC | CASSFPSGGTNEQFF
many | . | TRBJ2-7 | 12 | TRBV10-3 | TGTGCCATCAGTGAAGTAGGCTACGAGCAGTACTTC | CAISEVGYEQYF
few | . | TRBJ1-1 | 13 | TRBV14 | TGTGCCAGCAGCCAAGAAATTTTCACTGAAGCTTTCTTT | CASSQEIFTEAFF
. | TRBD1 | TRBJ1-5 | 15 | TRBV27 | TGTGCCAGCAGACGGACAGGGGTTAGCAATCAGCCCCAGCATTTT | CASRRTGVSNQPQHF
. | . | TRBJ2-3 | 14 | TRBV5-6 | TGTGCCAGCACCACCACTAGGGGTTCAGATACGCAGTATTTT | CASTTTRGSDTQYF
. | . | TRBJ2-4 | 14 | TRBV14 | TGTGCCAGCAGTCCCCTAGAGGTCAAAAACATTCAGTACTTC | CASSPLEVKNIQYF
. | . | TRBJ1-3 | 19 | TRBV4-3 | TGCGCCAGCAGCCAAGATAGGTCATCAGGGGCGGGCTCTGGAAACACCATATATTTT | CASSQDRSSGAGSGNTIYF
once | TRBD1 | TRBJ2-5 | 14 | TRBV6-2/TRBV6-3 | TGTGCCAGCAGTTCCAGGGACAGAGGGGAGACCCAGTACTTC | CASSSRDRGETQYF
many | . | TRBJ2-3 | 11 | TRBV6-2/TRBV6-3 | TGTGCCAGCACGCAAGTGGGTACGCAGTATTTT | CASTQVGTQYF
. | . | TRBJ1-1 | 14 | TRBV3-1 | TGTGCCAGCAGCCAAGTGGGCCCAGACACTGAAGCTTTCTTT | CASSQVGPDTEAFF
. | . | TRBJ2-7 | 14 | TRBV4-1 | TGCGCCAGCAGCCAAGAACTGGGGGCAAGAGAGCAGTACTTC | CASSQELGAREQYF
few | TRBD1 | TRBJ1-2 | 15 | TRBV5-6 | TGTGCCAGCAGCCAGGGGACAGGGGGACGACCGGGGTACACCTTC | CASSQGTGGRPGYTF
. | TRBD1 | TRBJ1-5 | 14 | TRBV25-1 | TGTGCCAGCAGTGAGACAGGGATGGGTCAGCCCCAGCATTTT | CASSETGMGQPQHF
once | . | TRBJ2-1 | 11 | TRBV12-3/TRBV12-4 | TGTGCCAGCAGTCGGCAGTGGGAGCAGTTCTTC | CASSRQWEQFF
few | . | TRBJ2-3 | 14 | TRBV2 | TGTGCCAGCAGCCTCGACGTCCCCACAGATACGCAGTATTTT | CASSLDVPTDTQYF
. | TRBD2 | TRBJ2-7 | 15 | TRBV6-2/TRBV6-3 | TGTGCCAGCAGGCCAGGACTAGCGGTCGACAATGAGCAGTACTTC | CASRPGLAVDNEQYF
. | . | TRBJ1-1 | 14 | TRBV4-2 | TGTGCCAGCAGCCAAGAGGCGAGCGTGATTGAAGCTTTCTTT | CASSQEASVIEAFF
many | . | TRBJ1-2 | 12 | TRBV7-2 | TGTGCCAGCAGCTTAGCGCGGGATGGCTACACCTTC | CASSLARDGYTF
. | TRBD1 | TRBJ1-2 | 16 | TRBV3-1 | TGTGCCAGCAGCCAAGGGTTGGGACAGAGGTCCTCTGGCTACACCTTC | CASSQGLGQRSSGYTF
. | . | TRBJ2-1 | 14 | TRBV9 | TGTGCCAGCAGCGTATCCAGTTATGTGGATGAGCAGTTCTTC | CASSVSSYVDEQFF
. | . | TRBJ2-7 | 14 | TRBV15 | TGTGCCACCAGCAGAGCGAGACGGCCCTACGAGCAGTACTTC | CATSRARRPYEQYF
once | . | TRBJ2-5 | 14 | TRBV6-5 | TGTGCCAGCAGTTACCCCGGGAGAAAAGAGACCCGGTACTTC | CASSYPGRKETRYF
few | TRBD1 | TRBJ2-3 | 17 | TRBV28 | TGTGCCAGCAGCTCCATCGACAGGGGGTTAAGCACAGATACGCAGTATTTT | CASSSIDRGLSTDTQYF
. | . | TRBJ2-5 | 13 | TRBV3-1 | TGTGCCAGCAGCCTTAGGACCGCTTCAACTCAGTACTTC | CASSLRTASTQYF